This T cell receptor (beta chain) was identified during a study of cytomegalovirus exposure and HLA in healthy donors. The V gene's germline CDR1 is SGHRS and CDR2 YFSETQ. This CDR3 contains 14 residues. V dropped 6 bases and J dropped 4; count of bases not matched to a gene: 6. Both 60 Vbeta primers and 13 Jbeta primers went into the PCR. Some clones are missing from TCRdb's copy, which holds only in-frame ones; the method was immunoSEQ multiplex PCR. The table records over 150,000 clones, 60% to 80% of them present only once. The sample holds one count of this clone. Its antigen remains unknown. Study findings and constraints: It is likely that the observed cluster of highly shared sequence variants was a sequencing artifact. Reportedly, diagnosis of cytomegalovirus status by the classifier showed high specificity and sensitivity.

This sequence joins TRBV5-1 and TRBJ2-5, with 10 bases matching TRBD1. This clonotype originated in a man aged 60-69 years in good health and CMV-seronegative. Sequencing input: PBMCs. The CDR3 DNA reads TGCGCCAGCATGGGACAGGGGTTTGGAGAGACCCAGTACTTC. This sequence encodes CASMGQGFGETQYF.